The rows below give T cell receptor beta chains drawn from one sample of a study of OX40 agonist ivuxolimab in advanced cancers. TCRdb's table, derived via immunoSEQ multiplex PCR, lists solely in-frame clones and lacks some. The table has 8,000 to 11,000 clones, just over 75% seen once. Specimen: CD4+ or CD8+ T cells sorted from blood, collected in a trial of the OX40 agonist ivuxolimab. Receptor source: an adult with an advanced solid tumor such as melanoma, head and neck, liver or kidney cancer. Each CDR3 is given with its conserved first and last residue. The order of the fields is D gene, clone size, J gene, V gene, CDR3 protein, CDR3 DNA. D genes are given only for firm matches. Size tells how often a clone was seen (once, few, many) or the class of an expanded clone, and some rows leave it out.

>.|.|TRBJ1-1|TRBV4-1
CASSHLSRGSSEAFF
TGCGCCAGCAGCCATTTAAGCCGCGGGAGCTCTGAAGCTTTCTTT
>.|.|TRBJ2-1|TRBV4-1
CASSQATAASSYNEQFF
TGCGCCAGCAGCCAAGCTACGGCGGCTAGCTCCTACAATGAGCAGTTCTTC
>.|.|TRBJ2-7|TRBV6-1
CASSAGPAVEQYF
TGTGCCAGCAGTGCGGGTCCGGCGGTCGAGCAGTACTTC
>.|.|TRBJ2-7|TRBV29-1
CSVGGVGGYEQYF
TGCAGCGTTGGGGGCGTCGGGGGATACGAGCAGTACTTC
>TRBD1|.|TRBJ2-7|TRBV5-1
CASSITGTGGREQYF
TGCGCCAGCAGCATCACCGGGACAGGGGGGCGCGAGCAGTACTTC
>.|.|TRBJ1-1|TRBV7-9
CASSSRQEPNTEAFF
TGTGCCAGCAGCTCCCGACAGGAACCGAACACTGAAGCTTTCTTT
>.|.|TRBJ1-2|TRBV7-4
CASSWPISATYGYTF
TGTGCCAGCAGCTGGCCCATTTCAGCGACCTATGGCTACACCTTC
>TRBD1|.|TRBJ2-7|TRBV11-2
CASSLTGAINYEQYF
TGTGCCAGCAGCTTAACAGGGGCCATTAACTACGAGCAGTACTTC
>.|.|TRBJ2-7|TRBV11-3
CASSRPPTYF
TGTGCCAGCAGTCGCCCCCCGACGTACTTC
>.|.|TRBJ2-3|TRBV28
CASSFSGASTDTQYF
TGTGCCAGCAGTTTTTCGGGGGCGAGCACAGATACGCAGTATTTT
>TRBD2|medium-sized|TRBJ2-5|TRBV5-4
CASSSGTSVETQYF
TGTGCCAGCAGCTCCGGGACTAGCGTCGAGACCCAGTACTTC
>TRBD1|.|TRBJ2-7|TRBV11-2
CASSSDRVFEQYF
TGTGCCAGCAGCTCGGACAGGGTGTTCGAGCAGTACTTC
>.|few|TRBJ2-7|TRBV6-1
CASSDDISYEQYF
TGTGCCAGCAGTGATGACATCTCCTACGAGCAGTACTTC
>.|.|TRBJ1-2|TRBV6-6
CASSPGTLSHGYTF
TGTGCCAGCAGCCCGGGGACTTTGAGCCATGGCTACACCTTC
>.|.|TRBJ2-7|TRBV21-1
CASRRGLAGSPEVYEQYF
TGTGCCAGCAGAAGGGGACTTGCCGGTTCCCCTGAGGTCTACGAGCAGTACTTC
>TRBD2|.|TRBJ2-1|TRBV9
CASSLGTSGSGSEQFF
TGTGCCAGCAGCCTGGGGACTAGCGGGAGTGGTAGTGAGCAGTTCTTC
>.|.|TRBJ2-7|TRBV23-1
CASVTGGQGGSYEQYF
TGCGCCAGCGTAACGGGGGGGCAGGGGGGTTCCTACGAGCAGTACTTC
>TRBD1|.|TRBJ1-2|TRBV25-1
CASRQRSGTDNYGYTF
TGTGCCAGCCGACAGAGATCCGGGACAGATAACTATGGCTACACCTTC
>.|.|TRBJ2-1|TRBV6-1
CASAAGTSYNEQFF
TGTGCCAGCGCCGCCGGGACTTCTTACAATGAGCAGTTCTTC
>.|.|TRBJ2-7|TRBV4-1
CASSQDIGKGLYEQYF
TGCGCCAGCAGCCAAGATATCGGGAAAGGACTCTACGAGCAGTACTTC
>TRBD1|.|TRBJ2-2|TRBV29-1
CSTRQGGAGELFF
TGCAGCACCCGACAGGGGGGGGCCGGGGAGCTGTTTTTT
>TRBD2|.|TRBJ2-1|TRBV9
CASSASHGREGLTPYNEQFF
TGTGCCAGCAGCGCCAGTCACGGGCGGGAGGGCCTGACGCCCTACAATGAGCAGTTCTTC
>.|.|TRBJ2-7|TRBV5-5
CASSLGDFSYEQYF
TGTGCCAGCAGCTTGGGGGACTTTAGCTACGAGCAGTACTTC